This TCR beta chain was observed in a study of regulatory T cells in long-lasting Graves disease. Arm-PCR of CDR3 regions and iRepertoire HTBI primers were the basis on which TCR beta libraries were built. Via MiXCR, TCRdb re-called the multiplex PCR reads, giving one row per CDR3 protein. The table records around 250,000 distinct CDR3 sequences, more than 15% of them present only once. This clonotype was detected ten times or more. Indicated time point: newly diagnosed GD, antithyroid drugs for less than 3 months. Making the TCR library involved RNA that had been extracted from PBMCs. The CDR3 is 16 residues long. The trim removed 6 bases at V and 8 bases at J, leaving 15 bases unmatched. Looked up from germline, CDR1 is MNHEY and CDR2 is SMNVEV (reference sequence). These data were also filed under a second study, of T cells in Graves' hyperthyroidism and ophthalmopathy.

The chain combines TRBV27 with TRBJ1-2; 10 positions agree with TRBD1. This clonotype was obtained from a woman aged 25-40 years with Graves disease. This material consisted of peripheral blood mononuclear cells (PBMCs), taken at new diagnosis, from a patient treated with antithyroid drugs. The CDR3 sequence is CASSPHLLGTGDGYTF. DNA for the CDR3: TGTGCCAGCAGCCCCCACCTTCTTGGGACAGGGGACGGCTACACCTTC.